Described below is a single T cell receptor (beta chain) sequence and its context. Its antigen target is currently unknown. There are no base qualities to consult, and no much larger clone falls within one base. For sequencing of the TCRbeta CDR3 region, genomic DNA was extracted from the sorted cells. TCRbeta CDR3 regions were sequenced using the immunoSEQ Assay. The source is immuneACCESS, and TCRdb retained only in-frame sequences with V and J called. Part of the clones is not carried over; for the studies checked, unresolved V genes explain less than half of this, and the remainder is unexplained. This sample gives approximately 90,000 clones in total; approximately 85% of them show up just once. The biggest ten clones account for 3.5% to 4% of the sample. The data originate from a study of OX40 agonist ivuxolimab in advanced cancers. Looking at the study overall: Ivuxolimab, which targeted the costimulatory receptor OX40 (CD134), was an agonistic, fully human IgG2 monoclonal antibody. Intravenous ivuxolimab was administered to patients every 2 weeks at six dose levels: 0.01, 0.1, 0.3, 1.5, 3 and 10 mg/kg. Of the approximately 50 dose-escalation patients, hepatocellular carcinoma was present in about 20, melanoma in approximately 15, renal cell carcinoma in 9 and head and neck cancer in 9. In the dose-escalation cohort, around four fifths of patients were male, and the mean age was around 60 years with a range of 23 to 79. Patients were allowed to have had prior anti-PD-1, anti-PD-L1 or anti-CTLA-4 therapy, and around 37% of the dose-escalation patients had previously received checkpoint inhibitors. Three dose-escalation patients achieved partial responses, one with hepatocellular carcinoma and two with cutaneous melanoma. The purpose of peripheral TCRbeta sequencing was to test whether ivuxolimab changed TCR sequence diversity and led to clonal T-cell expansion. The paper covers the monotherapy dose-escalation part of the phase I ivuxolimab trial, which included N = 52 patients. Paper-wide results and their limitations: After ivuxolimab, more expanded clones were found on average in CD8+ T cells than in CD4+ T cells. The antigen specificity of the clonally expanded peripheral T cells was not determined. At doses from 0.1 to 3.0 mg/kg, clonal expansion was seen in both CD4+ and CD8+ blood T cells between baseline and week 6. In partial responders in the 0.1-3.0 mg/kg groups, normalized peripheral clonal expansion was found to be among the lowest, especially among CD8+ T cells. Low levels of normalized T-cell clonal expansion were also seen in some patients who did not respond.

V and J lose 3 bases and 4 bases, and a span of 12 bases separates them. From cysteine to phenylalanine, the CDR3 is 15 amino acids long. Just CDR3 DNA is preserved here, 45 bases in frame from base 1. CDR1 MNHEY and CDR2 SMNVEV are derived from the germline V gene (reference sequence). The trial excluded patients who had a history of autoimmune disease or who were on systemic immunosuppression. Peripheral blood for TCR sequencing was collected from all dose cohorts at baseline, on cycle 4 day 1, and on cycle 7 day 1. The samples were taken from a phase I, first-in-human, multicenter, open-label dose-escalation trial of ivuxolimab. Adults with locally advanced or metastatic melanoma, renal cell, hepatocellular, or head and neck squamous cell carcinoma were enrolled in the trial. Before TCR sequencing, CD4+ and CD8+ T cells were separately sorted from peripheral blood.

The sample consisted of CD4+ or CD8+ T cells sorted from blood, taken in a trial of the OX40 agonist ivuxolimab. The chain is made from TRBV27 and TRBJ2-2, with the D call perhaps TRBD1 or TRBD2, as 5 bases match in each case. This receptor was obtained from an adult with an advanced solid tumor such as melanoma, head and neck, liver or kidney cancer. This receptor carries the CDR3 CASSFPGRSTGELFF. The nucleotides are TGTGCCAGCAGTTTCCCGGGACGGAGCACCGGGGAGCTGTTTTTT.